The rows below give T cell receptor beta chains drawn from one sample of a study of blood T cell repertoires in COVID-19. Method: immunoSEQ multiplex PCR; TCRdb's copy keeps in-frame clones and lacks some. Among under 450,000 clones listed, about 90% were seen once. Specimen: PBMCs or T cells enriched from blood (not recorded which). These receptors all stem from a man aged 30-40 years who had recovered from COVID-19. Both conserved end residues are part of each CDR3. D genes are given only for firm matches. Size is omitted from some rows. Given values are once, few, many or a class for expanded clones.

clone_size	v_call	j_call	d_call	cdr3_nt	cdr3_aa
once	TRBV6-2/TRBV6-3	TRBJ2-7	-	TGTGCCAGCAGTTACTTTGCAGGGAACTCCTACGAGCAGTACTTC	CASSYFAGNSYEQYF
-	TRBV10-2	TRBJ2-1	TRBD2	TGCGCCAGCAGGGGGACTAGCGGGATTAATGAGCAGTTCTTC	CASRGTSGINEQFF
-	TRBV18	TRBJ1-5	-	TGTGCCAGCTCACCGTCTGGGGGGGACCAGCCCCAGCATTTT	CASSPSGGDQPQHF
-	TRBV19	TRBJ1-2	TRBD1	TGTGCCAGTACAATATGGACAGGGTATAATGGCTACACCTTC	CASTIWTGYNGYTF
once	TRBV7-9	TRBJ1-1	-	TGTGCCAGCAGCTTAGAGGCCCCTCGGAGAATTATGAACACTGAAGCTTTCTTT	CASSLEAPRRIMNTEAFF
-	TRBV30	TRBJ1-1	-	TGTGCCTGGAGCGCCCATTTAGCCACTGAAGCTTTCTTT	CAWSAHLATEAFF
-	TRBV5-5	TRBJ1-2	TRBD1	TGTGCCAGCAGCCCGACAGGGGCCAACTATGGCTACACCTTC	CASSPTGANYGYTF
-	TRBV6-5	TRBJ1-1	-	TGTGCCAGCAGTTACGGAGGGATTAACACTGAAGCTTTCTTT	CASSYGGINTEAFF
-	TRBV30	TRBJ1-1	TRBD1	TGTGCCTGGAGTCTTAGGGGACAGTCCACTGAAGCTTTCTTT	CAWSLRGQSTEAFF
-	TRBV5-1	TRBJ1-2	TRBD1	TGCGCCAGCAGCTTCCGACAGGGGCCCCCTGGGATCTATGGCTACACCTTC	CASSFRQGPPGIYGYTF
-	TRBV12-5	TRBJ1-1	-	TGTGCTAGTGGTTTGGTACTCCCGGGGGGCGTTTCTGAAGCTTTCTTT	CASGLVLPGGVSEAFF
-	TRBV5-1	TRBJ2-7	-	TGCGCCAGCAGCCACCGGGACAACTCCTACGAGCAGTACTTC	CASSHRDNSYEQYF